These 6 T cell receptor beta chains were all obtained from the same sample, sequenced in a study of blood T cell repertoires in COVID-19. Measured with immunoSEQ multiplex PCR; TCRdb has only the in-frame clones, and not every one. The repertoire holds 110,000 or so clones, with about 85% as singletons. Sample: peripheral blood. These receptors all stem from a man aged 60-69 years with acute or convalescent COVID-19.

The chain combines TRBV3-1 (or the pseudogene TRBV3-2) with TRBJ2-3; perhaps TRBD2 as D (6 bases). The CDR3 sequence is 17 residues long. Trimming pared 1 base from V and 2 bases from J, leaving 16 bases between. Germline V gives CDR1 LGHDT, CDR2 YNNKEL (reference sequence). CDR3 in amino acids: CASSQGGQRALTDTQYF. The CDR3 region has the DNA TGTGCCAGCAGCCAAGGAGGCCAGCGGGCCCTCACAGATACGCAGTATTTT.

This clone has more than one count but fewer than ten. The chain joins TRBV19 to TRBJ1-1; D unclear. The CDR3 totals 12 residues. Trimming shortened V by 0 bases and J by 8 bases, and 7 bases separated the two germline ends. Germline V gene lookup returns CDR1 LNHDA and CDR2 SQIVND (reference sequence). This CDR3 reads CASSIEGREAFF. The DNA for the CDR3 is TGTGCCAGTAGTATAGAGGGCAGGGAAGCTTTCTTT. The complete variable domain, with remaining parts taken from reference TRBV19 and TRBJ1-1, reads DGGITQSPKYLFRKEGQNVTLSCEQNLNHDAMYWYRQDPGQGLRLIYYSQIVNDFQKGDIAEGYSVSREKKESFPLTVTSAQKNPTAFYLCASSIEGREAFFGQGTRLTVV.

This chain connects TRBV7-7 to TRBJ2-3; 8 positions agree with TRBD2. The germline V gene encodes CDR1 SSHAT and CDR2 FNYEAQ (reference sequence). The ends lost 1 base at V and 6 bases at J; junction bases unmatched: 6. This CDR3 has 15 residues. The CDR3 protein is CASSLGNSGKDTQYF. Here the CDR3 DNA reads TGTGCCAGCAGCTTAGGGAATAGCGGGAAGGATACGCAGTATTTT.

The rearrangement uses TRBV14 and TRBJ1-6; D might be TRBD1 (6 bases). CDR3 length: 14 residues. CDR1 is SGHDN, CDR2 FVKESK, per germline. Trimming stripped 0 bases from V and 9 bases from J, with 9 bases between. In DNA form, the CDR3 reads TGTGCCAGCAGCCAAGAGGGGGCTAGTTCACCCCTCCACTTT. Translation gives CASSQEGASSPLHF.

CDR3 in amino acids: CASSLAGVHNEQFF. The DNA for the CDR3 is TGTGCCAGCAGCTTAGCGGGAGTCCACAATGAGCAGTTCTTC. The chain joins TRBV7-3 to TRBJ2-1, with 7 bases identical to TRBD2. V dropped 2 bases and J dropped 5; count of bases not matched to a gene: 3. The CDR3 spans 14 residues. Germline loops: CDR1 SGHTA, CDR2 FQGTGA. The full variable domain, completed using reference TRBV7-3 and TRBJ2-1, is GAGVSQTPSNKVTEKGKYVELRCDPISGHTALYWYRQSLGQGPEFLIYFQGTGAADDSGLPNDRFFAVRPEGSVSTLKIQRTERGDSAVYLCASSLAGVHNEQFFGPGTRLTVL.

The chain recombines TRBV7-3 with TRBJ1-2; no clear D. Germline CDR1 is SGHTA and CDR2 is FQGTGA. The CDR3 spans 13 residues. The V gene lost 2 bases and the J gene lost 2 bases, with 6 bases spanning the gap. In DNA, the CDR3 is TGTGCCAGCAGCTTAGACGGGAACTATGGCTACACCTTC. Encoded protein: CASSLDGNYGYTF.